This T cell receptor beta chain was documented in a study of molecular identifiers for immune sequencing clone quantification. This clonotype was recorded at least ten times. The ends were cut back, 4 bases at V and 0 bases at J, with 2 bases in the middle. This CDR3 has 12 residues. Per the germline V gene, CDR1 is SGHAT and CDR2 is FQNNGV. TCRdb called the PCR reads again in MiXCR, with one record for every CDR3 protein. The data show approximately 500,000 distinct CDR3 sequences, 20% to 25% seen once. Specimen: naive CD8+ T cells from blood, with Jurkat cell RNA spiked in. The subset here: FACS-sorted CD8+CD4-CCR7+CD45RA+ naive T cells. This sequence was found in a human donor in good health. Some libraries in this study had Jurkat cell RNA spiked in. This rearrangement joins TRBV11-2 to TRBJ2-3, with D unresolved. The DNA of the CDR3 is TGTGCCAGCAGCTGGAGCACAGATACGCAGTATTTT. Translation: CASSWSTDTQYF.